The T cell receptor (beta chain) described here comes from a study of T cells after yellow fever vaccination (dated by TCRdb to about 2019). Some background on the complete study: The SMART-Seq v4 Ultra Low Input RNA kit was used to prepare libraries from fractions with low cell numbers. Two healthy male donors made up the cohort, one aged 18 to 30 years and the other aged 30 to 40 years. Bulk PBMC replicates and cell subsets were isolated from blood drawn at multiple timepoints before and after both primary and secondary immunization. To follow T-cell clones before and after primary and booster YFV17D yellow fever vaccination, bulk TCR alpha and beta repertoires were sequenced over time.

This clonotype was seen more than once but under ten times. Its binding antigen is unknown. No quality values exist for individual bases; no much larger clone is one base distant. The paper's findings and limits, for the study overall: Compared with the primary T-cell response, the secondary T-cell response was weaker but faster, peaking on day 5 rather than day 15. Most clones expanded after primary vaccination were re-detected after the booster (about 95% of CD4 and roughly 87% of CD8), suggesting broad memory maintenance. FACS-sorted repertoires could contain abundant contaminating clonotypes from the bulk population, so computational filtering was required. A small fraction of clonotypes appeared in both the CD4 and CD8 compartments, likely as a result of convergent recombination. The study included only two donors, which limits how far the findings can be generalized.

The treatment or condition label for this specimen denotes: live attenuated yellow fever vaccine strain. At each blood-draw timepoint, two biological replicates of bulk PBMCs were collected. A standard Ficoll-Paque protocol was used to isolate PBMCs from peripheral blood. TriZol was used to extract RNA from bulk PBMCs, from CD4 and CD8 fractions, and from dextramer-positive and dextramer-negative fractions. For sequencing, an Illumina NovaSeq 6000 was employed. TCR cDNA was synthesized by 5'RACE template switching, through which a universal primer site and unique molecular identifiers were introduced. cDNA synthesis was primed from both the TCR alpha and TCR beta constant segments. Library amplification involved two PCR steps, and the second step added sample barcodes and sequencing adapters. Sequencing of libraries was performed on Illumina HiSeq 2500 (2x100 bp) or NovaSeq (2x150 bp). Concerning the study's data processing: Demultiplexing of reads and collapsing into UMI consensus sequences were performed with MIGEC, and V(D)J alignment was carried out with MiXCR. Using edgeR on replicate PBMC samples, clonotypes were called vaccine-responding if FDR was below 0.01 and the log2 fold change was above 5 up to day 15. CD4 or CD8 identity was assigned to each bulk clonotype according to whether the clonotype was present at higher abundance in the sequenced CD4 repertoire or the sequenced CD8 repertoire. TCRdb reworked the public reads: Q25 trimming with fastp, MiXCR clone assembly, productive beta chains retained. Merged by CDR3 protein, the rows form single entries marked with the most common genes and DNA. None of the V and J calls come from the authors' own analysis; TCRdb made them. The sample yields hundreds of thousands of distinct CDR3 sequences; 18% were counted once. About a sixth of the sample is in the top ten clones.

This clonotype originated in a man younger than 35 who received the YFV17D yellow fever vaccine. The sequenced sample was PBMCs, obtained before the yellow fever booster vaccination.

The CDR3 in this case is CATSRDRGSYNEQFF. The base sequence is TGTGCCACCAGCAGAGATCGGGGGTCCTACAATGAGCAGTTCTTC. The chain joins TRBV15 to TRBJ2-1; a tentative D call is TRBD2 (6 bases match). Via the germline V gene (reference sequence), CDR1 is LNHNV and CDR2 YYDKDF. The junction carries 7 bases between V and J, which are trimmed by 0 bases and 1 base respectively. The cysteine opens and the phenylalanine closes a CDR3 of 15 amino acids. Only CDR3 DNA remains: 45 bases, in frame from the first base.